This entry is about one TCR beta chain. This sample was taken from a study of monozygotic twins with inflammatory bowel disease. Sampling involved one blood draw (2.5 ml) for every donor. No T cells were sorted before total RNA was taken from whole blood. The CDR3 sequence is 15 residues long. CDR1 is MDHEN and CDR2 is SYDVKM in the germline V gene. TCRdb reprocessed the 5' RACE reads; each CDR3 protein has one entry and no DNA is given. Its table records around 97,000 distinct CDR3 sequences. The receptor comes from a human donor with ulcerative colitis or Crohn's disease, or a healthy co-twin of an affected twin (not recorded which). Sequences were obtained from blood. V is TRBV28 and J is TRBJ2-5; the D gene TCRdb calls, TRBD2, cannot be checked with no DNA. The CDR3: CASSSLGEPQETQYF.